The 18 T cell receptor beta chains reported below all come from one sample, sequenced in a study of T cells after yellow fever vaccination. MiXCR, applied by TCRdb to the 5' RACE reads, yields one record per CDR3 protein. Of about 220,000 distinct CDR3 sequences listed, approximately 6.7% are singletons. The sample was CD4+ T cells sorted from PBMCs, taken on the day of the yellow fever booster vaccination. These receptors came from a man aged 25 to 40 who received the YFV17D yellow fever vaccine.

V and J are TRBV20-1 and TRBJ1-2, with D possibly being TRBD1 (5 bases). The CDR3 runs 15 residues. Germline V gives CDR1 DFQATT, CDR2 SNEGSKA (reference sequence). V lost 0 bases to trimming and J lost 3 bases, with 14 bases between them. The CDR3 region is CSARDSRGVHYGYTF. The CDR3 DNA follows: TGCAGTGCTAGAGATTCCCGGGGGGTACACTATGGCTACACCTTC.

This clonotype was detected many times. The rearrangement joins TRBV12-3 or TRBV12-4 to TRBJ2-1; 15 nucleotides align to TRBD2. The CDR3 is 18 amino acids. Trimming at V came to 7 bases and at J to 5 bases, leaving 12 bases not matched to a gene. The CDR3 here is CASNFRTSGRGFHNEQFF. The CDR3 coding sequence is TGTGCCAGCAATTTTCGGACTAGCGGGAGGGGCTTTCACAATGAGCAGTTCTTC.

This clonotype was observed many times. The chain uses TRBV7-2 and TRBJ2-6, with D hard to call. The CDR3 runs to 15 residues. Looked up from germline, CDR1 is SGHTA and CDR2 is FQGNSA. Trimming took 0 bases from V and 2 from J, leaving 5 bases between them. CDR3 nucleotide sequence: TGTGCCAGCAGCTTAGCAGGACCTGGGGCCAACGTCCTGACTTTC. It yields the protein CASSLAGPGANVLTF.

This clonotype was counted a few times. V is TRBV4-1 and J is TRBJ2-1, with a possible D match to TRBD2 (6 bases). The V and J ends lost 3 bases and 8 bases respectively, with 20 bases between them. Germline CDR1 reads MGHRA; CDR2 reads YSYEKL. The CDR3 runs to 16 residues. The CDR3 region is CASSQIQGLSAYEQFF. The CDR3 DNA reads TGCGCCAGCAGCCAGATTCAGGGACTCAGTGCGTATGAGCAGTTCTTC.

This clonotype was picked up many times. The chain carries TRBV5-6 and TRBJ2-7; 10 positions agree with TRBD1. The V and J ends lost 0 bases and 7 bases, in that order; junction bases with no gene match: 4. The CDR3 runs to 14 residues. Germline CDR1 reads SGHDT; CDR2 reads YYEEEE. This chain's CDR3 is CASSLVDRGREQYF. The DNA for the CDR3 is TGTGCCAGCAGCTTGGTAGACAGGGGGCGAGAGCAGTACTTC.

This clonotype came up a few times. The V gene is TRBV18, the J gene TRBJ2-3; D possibly corresponds to TRBD2 (5 bases). Germline CDR1 is KGHSH and CDR2 is LQKENI. V was trimmed by 0 bases and J by 7 bases, leaving 11 bases between them. The CDR3 is made up of 14 amino acids. DNA of the CDR3: TGTGCCAGCTCACCACCGGACGGAGGAAATACGCAGTATTTT. This codes for CASSPPDGGNTQYF.

About this clonotype itself: Since a much larger clone is just one base distant, this may be a read error. The chain employs TRBV3-1 and TRBJ2-6; 8 bases match TRBD1. Germline V gene lookup returns CDR1 LGHDT and CDR2 YNNKEL (reference sequence). V lost 8 bases and J lost 0; bases outside the gene matches: 15. The CDR3 spans 19 residues. The CDR3 is CASYQGAGLLSSGANVLTF. CDR3 bases: TGTGCCAGCTACCAGGGGGCAGGACTTTTAAGCTCTGGGGCCAACGTCCTGACTTTC. The variable domain in full, completed from reference TRBV3-1 and TRBJ2-6, reads DTAVSQTPKYLVTQMGNDKSIKCEQNLGHDTMYWYKQDSKKFLKIMFSYNNKELIINETVPNRFSPKSPDKAHLNLHINSLELGDSAVYFCASYQGAGLLSSGANVLTFGAGSRLTVL.

V is TRBV4-3 and J is TRBJ2-3, with D possibly TRBD2 on 8 matching bases. V lost 6 bases and J lost 3, with 19 bases in between. This CDR3 is built from 16 residues. Germline CDR1 LGHNA, CDR2 YSLEER. The CDR3 region has the DNA TGCGCCAGCAGTAAACAGGGGACTAGTGGTACAGATACGCAGTATTTT. Translating gives CASSKQGTSGTDTQYF.

This clonotype has ten or more counts. The rearrangement uses TRBV20-1 and TRBJ1-1; D unclear. CDR3 length: 12 amino acids. The germline CDR1 and CDR2 sequences are DFQATT and SNEGSKA (reference sequence). The V and J ends lost 1 base and 4 bases respectively, with 7 bases between them. This chain's CDR3 is CSARAITTEAFF. CDR3 nucleotide sequence: TGCAGTGCTAGAGCTATAACCACTGAAGCTTTCTTT.

The chain uses TRBV3-1 and TRBJ1-2; the D is unclear. CDR3 size: 14 residues. The germline V gene has CDR1 LGHDT and CDR2 YNNKEL (reference sequence). Trimming cost V 4 bases and J 8 bases, with 17 bases left between them. For the CDR3, the DNA is TGTGCCAGCAGCCCACGAATCGAGTACCGCGGCTACACCTTC. It encodes CASSPRIEYRGYTF. Using reference TRBV3-1 and TRBJ1-2 for the parts outside the CDR3, the full variable domain is DTAVSQTPKYLVTQMGNDKSIKCEQNLGHDTMYWYKQDSKKFLKIMFSYNNKELIINETVPNRFSPKSPDKAHLNLHINSLELGDSAVYFCASSPRIEYRGYTFGSGTRLTVV.

Concerning this clonotype: At one boundary the junction diverges from the germline segment, which might be a read error. The chain joins TRBV6-1 to TRBJ2-7; possibly TRBD1 for D (6 bases). This CDR3 region has 15 residues. Per the germline V gene, CDR1 is MNHNS and CDR2 is SASEGT. CDR3: CASSPIKGQSSEQYF. The CDR3 bases are TGTGCCAGCAGTCCCATTAAGGGACAATCCTCCGAGCAGTACTTC.

This clonotype appeared a few times. The chain joins TRBV11-2 to TRBJ2-1; 13 nucleotides line up with TRBD2. J lost 8 bases, V lost 4 bases, and 8 bases had no gene match. CDR1 is SGHAT and CDR2 is FQNNGV in the germline V gene. This CDR3 spans 16 amino acids. CDR3 nucleotide sequence: TGTGCCAGCAGCTCTCCACTAGCGGGAGGGCCGGATGAGCAGTTCTTC. Its translation is CASSSPLAGGPDEQFF.

This clonotype was observed a few times. This chain connects TRBV5-1 to TRBJ1-2; tentatively, D is TRBD1 (6 bases). Germline V gene lookup returns CDR1 SGHRS and CDR2 YFSETQ. The CDR3 loop spans 11 amino acids. Between the trimmed V and J ends, which lost 7 bases and 6 bases, there was a span of 10 bases. The CDR3: CASRNRDGYTF. The CDR3 DNA is TGCGCCAGCCGAAACAGGGATGGCTACACCTTC.

This clonotype was detected ten times or more. The chain employs TRBV3-1 and TRBJ2-1; D is possibly TRBD1 (6 bases). V lost 3 bases to trimming and J lost 5 bases, with 11 bases between them. The CDR3 spans 14 residues. CDR1 LGHDT and CDR2 YNNKEL come from the germline V gene (reference sequence). The CDR3 region is CASSHGQTNNEQFF. CDR3 DNA: TGTGCCAGCAGCCACGGACAGACTAACAATGAGCAGTTCTTC.

The V and J genes are TRBV7-2 and TRBJ2-7; no definite D call. CDR1 is SGHTA, CDR2 FQGNSA, per germline. Trimming took 1 base from V and 3 from J, leaving 10 bases between them. The CDR3 is 14 residues long. The CDR3 nucleotides are TGTGCCAGCAGCTTAGGTCCCACCAACTACGAGCAGTACTTC. Its translation: CASSLGPTNYEQYF.

This clonotype was recorded many times. The V gene is TRBV12-3 or TRBV12-4, the J gene TRBJ2-2; D is perhaps TRBD1 or TRBD2 (5 bases each). The CDR3 sequence is 15 residues long. V was trimmed by 5 bases and J by 6 bases, leaving 16 bases between them. As DNA, the CDR3 is TGTGCCAGCAGTCTCGGACGGGACGACGCCGGGGAGCTGTTTTTT. This encodes CASSLGRDDAGELFF.

This rearrangement joins TRBV7-9 to TRBJ2-3; 8 bases agree with TRBD2. Germline loops: CDR1 SEHNR, CDR2 FQNEAQ (reference sequence). The CDR3 runs 15 residues. The V segment lost 2 bases and the J segment 5 bases; nucleotides outside the gene matches: 6. The CDR3 sequence: CASSLPSGRRDTQYF. In DNA, the CDR3 is TGTGCCAGCAGCTTACCCAGCGGGAGAAGAGATACGCAGTATTTT.

This clonotype was seen at least ten times. This chain joins TRBV5-1 and TRBJ2-3; D is undetermined. Germline CDR1 reads SGHRS; CDR2 reads YFSETQ. V lost 0 bases and J lost 9, with 11 bases in between. The CDR3 sequence is 13 residues long. CDR3 in amino acids: CASSLEESATQYF. Written as DNA, the CDR3 is TGCGCCAGCAGCTTGGAAGAGAGTGCCACGCAGTATTTT.